Listed here are 17 T cell receptor beta chains from one sample, sequenced in a study of blood T cell repertoires in COVID-19. Assay used: immunoSEQ multiplex PCR; TCRdb lists only in-frame clones, some missing. The sample consists of some 250,000 clones, 86% of them appearing once. Material: peripheral blood. The receptors derive from a woman aged 30 to 39 who had recovered from COVID-19.

This clone appeared a single time. The genes are TRBV19 and TRBJ1-5; possible D gene TRBD1, 5 bases. V lost 2 bases and J 2 bases, leaving 19 bases between the germline ends. The CDR3 extends over 18 amino acids. The germline CDR1 and CDR2 sequences are LNHDA and SQIVND (reference sequence). The CDR3 is CASSIWQGLSIGNQPQHF. CDR3 DNA sequence: TGTGCCAGTAGTATATGGCAGGGTCTCTCGATTGGCAATCAGCCCCAGCATTTT.

This sequence joins TRBV6-5 and TRBJ2-2; 9 nucleotides match TRBD1. The CDR3 spans 14 residues. CDR1 and CDR2 from the germline V gene are MNHEY and SVGAGI. The V gene end was trimmed by 6 bases and the J gene end by 7 bases; junction bases not matched to a gene: 6. The chain's CDR3 is CASSYRGRDGELFF. The CDR3 DNA reads TGTGCCAGCAGCTACAGGGGGCGGGACGGGGAGCTGTTTTTT.

The rearrangement uses TRBV7-7 and TRBJ2-2; D is unresolved. Germline CDR1 SSHAT, CDR2 FNYEAQ (reference sequence). V lost 4 bases and J 3 bases, leaving 6 bases between the germline ends. The CDR3 is made up of 13 amino acids. The CDR3 coding sequence is TGTGCCAGCAGCTCTTACTACACCGGGGAGCTGTTTTTT. This translates into CASSSYYTGELFF.

This clone was counted once. V usage is TRBV9 and J usage is TRBJ1-2; perhaps TRBD1 as D (6 bases). Trimming took 5 bases from V and 2 from J, leaving 16 bases between them. Germline assignment: CDR1 SGDLS and CDR2 YYNGEE. The CDR3 extends over 15 amino acids. CDR3 residues: CASSSTRDTNYGYTF. As DNA, the CDR3 is TGTGCCAGCAGTTCGACTCGGGACACGAACTATGGCTACACCTTC.

This sequence joins TRBV5-1 and TRBJ2-1; 7 bases line up with TRBD1. J was trimmed by 5 bases and V by 2 bases; bases with no gene match: 10. Germline values: CDR1 SGHRS, CDR2 YFSETQ. The CDR3 length is 16 residues. DNA for the CDR3: TGCGCCAGCAGCTTTCGACAGGGACAAGGAGACAATGAGCAGTTCTTC. It specifies CASSFRQGQGDNEQFF.

CDR3 residues: CASSPRGGTANEKLFF. The DNA of the CDR3 is TGCGCCAGCAGTCCGCGCGGGGGAACGGCTAATGAAAAACTGTTTTTT. V usage is TRBV5-1 and J usage is TRBJ1-4; tentatively, D is TRBD1 (5 bases). Germline V gives CDR1 SGHRS, CDR2 YFSETQ. This CDR3 is 16 amino acids long. V shed 5 bases and J shed 3 bases, with 17 bases lying between them.

This sequence joins TRBV5-6 and TRBJ2-7; D is undetermined. Trimming removed 3 bases at V and 6 bases at J, with 13 bases between. The germline V gene encodes CDR1 SGHDT and CDR2 YYEEEE. The CDR3 covers 13 residues. CDR3 region: CASSSGFRAEQYF. In nucleotides, the CDR3 is TGTGCCAGCAGCTCGGGTTTTCGCGCCGAGCAGTACTTC. The full variable domain, in which reference TRBV5-6 and TRBJ2-7 provide the parts outside the CDR3, is DAGVTQSPTHLIKTRGQQVTLRCSPKSGHDTVSWYQQALGQGPQFIFQYYEEEERQRGNFPDRFSGHQFPNYSSELNVNALLLGDSALYLCASSSGFRAEQYFGPGTRLTVT.

V gene TRBV11-2 combines with J gene TRBJ2-5, with 8 bases matching TRBD2. V lost 4 bases to trimming and J lost 3 bases; unmatched junction nucleotides: 10. The CDR3 loop spans 16 amino acids. The germline gives CDR1 SGHAT, CDR2 FQNNGV. The CDR3 sequence: CASSSDGLAGKETQYF. CDR3 coding DNA: TGTGCCAGCAGCTCAGATGGTTTAGCGGGGAAAGAGACCCAGTACTTC.

The chain recombines TRBV5-6 with TRBJ2-7; tentatively, D is TRBD1 (7 bases). From germline, CDR1 is SGHDT and CDR2 YYEEEE. The V end lost 4 bases, the J end lost 3 bases, and 20 bases lay between the germline ends. This CDR3 is 16 amino acids long. This CDR3 is CASSKAGGPVNYEQYF. The CDR3 DNA sequence: TGTGCCAGCAGCAAAGCAGGGGGGCCTGTAAACTACGAGCAGTACTTC.

In DNA, the CDR3 is TGTGCCAGCAGTTCCGGGGGGGCCTGGACCCAGTACTTC. Its translation is CASSSGGAWTQYF. The chain links TRBV27 to TRBJ2-5; 8 positions agree with TRBD2. V gave up 4 bases and J gave up 7 bases; unmatched junction bases: 5. The germline CDR1 and CDR2 sequences are MNHEY and SMNVEV (reference sequence). CDR3 size: 13 residues.

V usage is TRBV5-1 and J usage is TRBJ2-2; 10 bases line up with TRBD1. The CDR3 consists of 17 residues. V lost 1 base, J lost 6 bases, and 9 bases stayed unmatched. CDR1 is SGHRS and CDR2 is YFSETQ in the germline V gene. The DNA for the CDR3 is TGCGCCAGCAGCTTGTCGCGACAGGGGGCGCATCCCGGGGAGCTGTTTTTT. Translated: CASSLSRQGAHPGELFF.

V and J are TRBV21-1 and TRBJ1-5; TRBD1 is taken as the D call from the table, unchecked against the DNA. TRBV21-1 is noted as a pseudogene. The CDR3 covers 16 residues. CDR3 loop: CASRNRGPISNQPQHF. Written as DNA, the CDR3 is TGTGCCAGCCGTAACAGGGGGCCCATTAGCAATCAGCCCCAGCATTTT.

Turning to this clone: The same CDR3 is also encoded by other DNA sequences in this sample. This chain uses TRBV27 with TRBJ1-2, with 7 nucleotides matching TRBD1. The germline gives CDR1 MNHEY, CDR2 SMNVEV (reference sequence). Trimming removed 1 base from V and 7 bases from J; junction bases left unmatched: 6. The CDR3 runs 14 residues. The CDR3 reads CASSLLGGAGGYTF. The DNA of the CDR3 is TGTGCCAGCAGTTTATTAGGGGGCGCCGGTGGCTACACCTTC.

This sequence joins TRBV7-6 and TRBJ2-7, with unresolved D. In germline, CDR1 is SGHVS, CDR2 FNYEAQ. The CDR3 consists of 13 residues. V was clipped by 3 bases and J by 3 bases, with 9 bases between them. The CDR3 region is CASSFGAGYEQYF. The CDR3 DNA reads TGTGCCAGCAGCTTTGGAGCTGGCTACGAGCAGTACTTC.

This CDR3 reads CASSEWTVYNEQFF. The CDR3 DNA follows: TGTGCCAGCAGTGAGTGGACAGTCTACAATGAGCAGTTCTTC. The chain carries TRBV2 and TRBJ2-1; D is possibly TRBD1 (6 bases). CDR3 size: 14 residues. The germline CDR1 and CDR2 sequences are SNHLY and FYNNEI. The ends were cut back, 3 bases at V and 3 bases at J, with 9 bases in the middle.

The chain carries TRBV9 and TRBJ2-3; 9 nucleotides align to TRBD2. CDR3 size: 16 residues. Germline CDR1 reads SGDLS; CDR2 reads YYNGEE. V dropped 2 bases and J dropped 2; count of bases not matched to a gene: 6. The CDR3 DNA follows: TGTGCCAGCAGCGTTACGACTAGCGGAGCCACAGATACGCAGTATTTT. As protein: CASSVTTSGATDTQYF.

The chain links TRBV15 to TRBJ2-5; 8 bases fit TRBD2. The trim removed 3 bases at V and 5 bases at J, leaving 5 bases unmatched. The CDR3 runs to 14 residues. The germline V gene encodes CDR1 LNHNV and CDR2 YYDKDF (reference sequence). This chain's CDR3 is CATSRATSEETQYF. The CDR3, as DNA: TGTGCCACCAGCAGGGCGACTAGCGAGGAGACCCAGTACTTC.